A single sample gave rise to the 31 T cell receptor beta chains below, sequenced in a study of post-analysis software for immune sequencing data. Included in the TCR beta cDNA libraries were unique molecular identifiers. TCRdb re-called the PCR reads with MiXCR, one entry per CDR3 protein. This sample has 450,000 or so distinct CDR3 sequences; around 40% occur once, and the top ten carry around 10%. Study-wide findings and caveats: Relative to controls, patients had several TRBV segments at higher frequency, with TRBV5-6, TRBV5-1 and TRBV20-1 among these.

For these receptors, no antigen is known. The sequenced sample consisted of blood. The source of these receptors is a girl aged 5 to 17 with multiple sclerosis.

CDR3 sequence (DNA): TGTGCCAGCAGTTACACAGGGGCCAATCAGCCCCAGCATTTT. Its protein product is CASSYTGANQPQHF. The chain recombines TRBV6-5 with TRBJ1-5; 7 positions match TRBD1. The V gene's germline CDR1 is MNHEY and CDR2 SVGAGI. CDR3 length equals 14 residues. The J segment lost 3 bases and the V segment lost 2 bases, leaving 1 base of the junction unmatched.

On this clonotype: Germline and junction disagree at one end, which may indicate a read error. The gene calls are TRBV6-2 or TRBV6-3 and TRBJ2-7; the D gene is possibly TRBD2 (7 bases). This CDR3 has 15 amino acids. In germline, CDR1 is MNHEY, CDR2 SVGEGT. CDR3 DNA: TGTGCCTGCAGTGACCCCCCGAGCGGGACACGAGAGAAGTACTTC. It is translated as CACSDPPSGTREKYF.

This chain links TRBV7-2 with TRBJ2-7; 9 bases agree with TRBD2. V was clipped by 6 bases and J by 7 bases; unmatched bases: 13. CDR1 is SGHTA and CDR2 is FQGNSA in the germline V gene. The CDR3 totals 15 residues. The CDR3 DNA reads TGTGCCAGCAGTTCCGGACTAGCGCGAGCAGGAGAGCAGTACTTC. Residues: CASSSGLARAGEQYF.

The chain links TRBV27 to TRBJ2-1; TRBD2 matches at 9 bases. This CDR3 is built from 15 residues. Germline assignment: CDR1 MNHEY and CDR2 SMNVEV (reference sequence). The trim removed 3 bases at V and 5 bases at J, leaving 5 bases unmatched. CDR3 region: CASSFAGGPDNEQFF. The CDR3 nucleotides are TGTGCCAGCAGTTTTGCGGGAGGGCCAGACAATGAGCAGTTCTTC.

CDR3 coding DNA: TGTGCCAGCAGCCAAACGGGAGGAAGGTACGAGCAGTACTTC. Amino acid sequence: CASSQTGGRYEQYF. The rearrangement joins TRBV3-1 to TRBJ2-7; 7 bases are shared with TRBD2. The length of the CDR3 is 14 residues. V lost 2 bases, J lost 4 bases, and 5 bases stayed unmatched. Germline V CDR1 and CDR2: LGHDT, YNNKEL (reference sequence).

Remarks on this clonotype: A read error may explain this, as a much larger clone is one base away. V is TRBV12-3 or TRBV12-4 and J is TRBJ2-3; unclear D gene. CDR3 length equals 12 residues. The CDR3: CASSQNTDTEYF. DNA of the CDR3: TGTGCCAGCAGTCAGAACACAGATACGGAGTATTTT.

This clonotype was recorded many times. This rearrangement joins TRBV20-1 to TRBJ2-1; TRBD1 matches at 9 bases. The V gene's germline CDR1 is DFQATT and CDR2 SNEGSKA (reference sequence). The CDR3 totals 14 residues. V was pared by 5 bases and J by 8 bases, with 10 bases of the junction left unmatched. This CDR3 is CSASDRGYSYEQFF. As DNA, the CDR3 is TGCAGTGCTTCGGACAGGGGATATTCCTATGAGCAGTTCTTC.

This clonotype was seen a handful of times. The rearrangement joins TRBV27 to TRBJ2-1; 10 bases fit TRBD1. Looked up from germline, CDR1 is MNHEY and CDR2 is SMNVEV (reference sequence). The J segment lost 9 bases and the V segment lost 4 bases, leaving 6 bases of the junction unmatched. This CDR3 region has 14 residues. This chain's CDR3 is CASSSGTGETEQFF. CDR3 sequence (DNA): TGTGCCAGCAGTTCCGGGACAGGGGAGACTGAGCAGTTCTTC.

This clonotype was counted only a few times. CDR3 DNA sequence: TGTGCCATCAGTGAGCCTAAATCGACAGGTTCCTACGAGCAGTACTTC. Translating it yields CAISEPKSTGSYEQYF. The chain has TRBV10-3 and TRBJ2-7; D may be TRBD1 (6 bases). The CDR3 is 16 residues long. The germline V gene has CDR1 ENHRY and CDR2 SYGVKD. V lost 2 bases to trimming and J lost 1 base, with 15 bases between them.

V and J are TRBV7-3 and TRBJ2-1; 10 nucleotides line up with TRBD2. This CDR3 has 15 residues. From germline, CDR1 is SGHTA and CDR2 FQGTGA. V was clipped by 4 bases and J by 9 bases; unmatched bases: 9. The CDR3 coding sequence is TGTGCCAGCAGCTATTCCGGGACTAGCGAGGGTGAGCAGTTCTTC. It encodes CASSYSGTSEGEQFF.

The V and J genes are TRBV9 and TRBJ2-7; 11 nucleotides line up with TRBD2. Germline assignment: CDR1 SGDLS and CDR2 YYNGEE. V trimming: 2 bases; J trimming: 4 bases; junction bases outside the gene matches: 11. The CDR3 totals 17 residues. The CDR3 here is CASSVSTSGRGTYEQYF. The CDR3 DNA sequence: TGTGCCAGCAGCGTTTCTACTAGCGGGAGAGGGACATACGAGCAGTACTTC.

The V gene is TRBV5-6, the J gene TRBJ1-1; no definite D call. This CDR3 spans 13 amino acids. V was cut by 0 bases and J by 1 base, with 4 bases left in between. Germline lookup yields CDR1 SGHDT and CDR2 YYEEEE. The DNA of the CDR3 is TGTGCCAGCAGCTTGGAGTGGAACACTGAAGCTTTCTTT. Translating it yields CASSLEWNTEAFF.

The V and J genes are TRBV6-2 or TRBV6-3 and TRBJ2-1, with 9 bases lining up with TRBD2. Germline V gives CDR1 MNHEY, CDR2 SVGEGT. The CDR3 is 15 residues long. The V segment lost 1 base and the J segment 5 bases; nucleotides outside the gene matches: 3. In nucleotides, the CDR3 is TGTGCCAGCAGTTACTGGACTAGCGTGGACAATGAGCAGTTCTTC. Protein: CASSYWTSVDNEQFF.

The chain is built from TRBV5-1 and TRBJ2-1, with D perhaps given as TRBD1 or TRBD2 (7 bases each). The CDR3 is made up of 21 amino acids. Per the germline V gene, CDR1 is SGHRS and CDR2 is YFSETQ. Deletions cut 3 bases from V and 8 bases from J, with 36 bases between. CDR3 loop: CASSSNARDRGSGEEPHEQFF. CDR3 nucleotides: TGCGCCAGCAGCTCTAACGCCCGGGACAGAGGAAGCGGGGAGGAACCTCATGAGCAGTTCTTC.

The chain carries TRBV2 and TRBJ1-5; D is perhaps TRBD1 (5 bases). There are 14 residues in the CDR3. V was pared by 1 base and J by 9 bases, with 13 bases between. The germline V gene encodes CDR1 SNHLY and CDR2 FYNNEI. CDR3: CASSEGGSLRPQHF. The CDR3 region has the DNA TGTGCCAGCAGTGAAGGGGGCAGCCTTCGGCCCCAGCATTTT.

V is TRBV20-1 and J is TRBJ1-5; TRBD1 agrees at 10 bases. Germline lookup yields CDR1 DFQATT and CDR2 SNEGSKA (reference sequence). This CDR3 spans 19 amino acids. V was clipped by 0 bases and J by 5 bases; unmatched bases: 16. The CDR3, as DNA: TGCAGTGCTAGAGATAGACAGGGGGCGATTCGTAATAGTTATCAGCCCCAGCATTTT. It yields the protein CSARDRQGAIRNSYQPQHF.

V gene TRBV7-2 combines with J gene TRBJ2-3, with TRBD2 matching over 9 bases. The CDR3 runs to 15 residues. J was trimmed by 5 bases and V by 2 bases; bases with no gene match: 5. Looked up from germline, CDR1 is SGHTA and CDR2 is FQGNSA. The CDR3, as DNA: TGTGCCAGCAGCTTAATTAGCGGGAGTGGAGATACGCAGTATTTT. This sequence encodes CASSLISGSGDTQYF.

The chain's CDR3 is CSARDRPGLKSYEQYF. The CDR3 DNA reads as TGCAGTGCTAGAGACAGACCGGGACTAAAGTCCTACGAGCAGTACTTC. This chain joins TRBV20-1 and TRBJ2-7, with 7 bases aligning to TRBD2. Germline trimming cut 0 bases from V and 1 base from J; bases unmatched to any gene: 9. CDR3 length: 16 amino acids. Germline CDR1 and CDR2: DFQATT and SNEGSKA (reference sequence).

A few counts support this clonotype. The rearrangement uses TRBV14 and TRBJ2-6; possibly TRBD1 for D (5 bases). The CDR3 covers 17 residues. Per germline, CDR1 SGHDN and CDR2 FVKESK. Trimming pared 4 bases from V and 0 bases from J, leaving 13 bases between. CDR3 DNA sequence: TGTGCCAGCAGCCTGGGCAGGGTGAGCTCTGGGGCCAACGTCCTGACTTTC. It translates to CASSLGRVSSGANVLTF.

The chain recombines TRBV9 with TRBJ2-7; D uncertain. CDR3 length equals 13 residues. Germline V gene data show CDR1 as SGDLS and CDR2 as YYNGEE. Trimming removed 4 bases from V and 4 bases from J, with 12 bases in between. The CDR3: CASSPVGNYEQYF. Here the CDR3 DNA reads TGTGCCAGCAGCCCCGTGGGGAATTACGAGCAGTACTTC.

This clonotype appeared once. The gene calls are TRBV9 and TRBJ1-5; no clear D. V was clipped by 0 bases and J by 5 bases, with 9 bases between them. Per germline, CDR1 SGDLS and CDR2 YYNGEE. This CDR3 has 14 amino acids. The CDR3 nucleotides are TGTGCCAGCAGCGTAGGGGCCGAGTATCAGCCCCAGCATTTT. As protein: CASSVGAEYQPQHF.

CDR3 in amino acids: CASSLLYGTGGELFF. CDR3 bases: TGTGCCAGCAGCCTCCTGTATGGGACAGGGGGGGAGCTGTTTTTT. The chain uses TRBV7-2 and TRBJ2-2; 9 bases align to TRBD1. The CDR3 length is 15 residues. Looked up from germline, CDR1 is SGHTA and CDR2 is FQGNSA. V gave up 5 bases and J gave up 8 bases; unmatched junction bases: 9.

V usage is TRBV28 and J usage is TRBJ2-1, with D tentatively TRBD1 (5 bases). Germline loops: CDR1 MDHEN, CDR2 SYDVKM. CDR3 size: 17 residues. Trimming took off 6 bases at V and 5 bases at J, with 23 bases between the two ends. The CDR3 loop is CASSPVTGRAGDNEQFF. The DNA of the CDR3 is TGTGCCAGCAGCCCCGTGACGGGCAGGGCCGGAGACAATGAGCAGTTCTTC.

This clonotype was counted between two and nine times. The J gene is TRBJ2-7, the V gene TRBV7-9; TRBD2 aligns across 8 bases. V shed 1 base and J 4 bases; nucleotides not matched to a gene: 6. Germline assignment: CDR1 SEHNR and CDR2 FQNEAQ (reference sequence). The CDR3 length is 15 residues. CDR3 in amino acids: CASSLVGLAGYEQYF. The CDR3 DNA is TGTGCCAGCAGCTTAGTGGGCCTAGCGGGTTACGAGCAGTACTTC.

V gene TRBV7-8 combines with J gene TRBJ2-7; TRBD2 matches 13 bases. The V gene's germline CDR1 is SGHVS and CDR2 FQNEAQ. V gave up 3 bases and J gave up 7 bases; unmatched junction bases: 15. This CDR3 has 18 amino acids. CDR3 DNA: TGTGCCAGCAGCTTTCTTACTAGCGGGAGGGCCACGATGAATGAGCAGTACTTC. Protein sequence: CASSFLTSGRATMNEQYF.

V is TRBV7-2 and J is TRBJ2-1; 8 bases align to TRBD1. This CDR3 is built from 14 residues. V dropped 5 bases and J dropped 7; count of bases not matched to a gene: 7. From germline, CDR1 is SGHTA and CDR2 FQGNSA. In DNA, the CDR3 is TGTGCCAGCAGCACCTGGACAGGGTCGAATGAGCAGTTCTTC. Its protein product is CASSTWTGSNEQFF.

This clonotype appeared once. The chain uses TRBV12-5 and TRBJ2-7, with 9 bases aligning to TRBD2. The V gene's germline CDR1 is LGHNT and CDR2 FRNRAP. V shed 0 bases and J 3 bases; nucleotides not matched to a gene: 9. The CDR3 covers 17 residues. CDR3 sequence: CASGLVPLAGQDYEQYF. CDR3 bases: TGTGCTAGTGGTTTGGTACCCCTAGCGGGACAAGACTACGAGCAGTACTTC.

The DNA of the CDR3 is TGTGCCAGCAGTTTCTCCAAGAGCTCCTACAATGAGCAGTTCTTC. Its protein product is CASSFSKSSYNEQFF. The genes are TRBV12-3 or TRBV12-4 and TRBJ2-1; D is uncertain. V gave up 3 bases and J gave up 0 bases, with 9 bases separating them. This CDR3 contains 15 residues.

This clonotype showed up just a few times. The chain recombines TRBV7-6 with TRBJ2-5; no reliable D call. The germline V gene encodes CDR1 SGHVS and CDR2 FNYEAQ. Trimming took 3 bases from V and 1 from J, leaving 15 bases between them. This CDR3 comprises 16 residues. The CDR3 sequence: CASSLTEVYSQETQYF. CDR3 coding DNA: TGTGCCAGCAGCTTGACCGAGGTTTATAGCCAAGAGACCCAGTACTTC. Based on the CDR3 plus reference TRBV7-6 and TRBJ2-5, the full variable domain is GAGVSQSPRYKVTKRGQDVALRCDPISGHVSLYWYRQALGQGPEFLTYFNYEAQQDKSGLPNDRFSAERPEGSISTLTIQRTEQRDSAMYRCASSLTEVYSQETQYFGPGTRLLVL.

The sample holds a few counts of this clonotype. This chain links TRBV27 with TRBJ2-2, with D unresolved. The CDR3 loop spans 13 amino acids. Trimming stripped 5 bases from V and 1 base from J, with 5 bases between. Germline-derived CDR1 and CDR2 are MNHEY and SMNVEV (reference sequence). CDR3 region: CASSQVNTGELFF. CDR3 sequence (DNA): TGTGCCAGCAGTCAGGTGAACACCGGGGAGCTGTTTTTT.

This chain joins TRBV11-2 and TRBJ2-3; 12 bases are shared with TRBD2. Trimming cost V 6 bases and J 5 bases; bases outside gene matches: 15. This CDR3 is built from 18 residues. Germline V gene lookup returns CDR1 SGHAT and CDR2 FQNNGV. CDR3 in DNA: TGTGCCAGCAGAACCAGGTCTAGCGGGAGGGCCGGGAAAGATACGCAGTATTTT. Its protein is CASRTRSSGRAGKDTQYF.